The rows below give T cell receptor beta chains drawn from one sample of a study of regulatory T cells in long-lasting Graves disease. Using its own MiXCR run on the multiplex PCR reads, TCRdb lists one record per CDR3 protein. The sample has over 450,000 distinct CDR3 sequences, more than 10% seen once. The sample was also reused in another study, on T cells in Graves' hyperthyroidism and ophthalmopathy.

Specimen: peripheral blood mononuclear cells (PBMCs), collected at new diagnosis, from a patient treated with antithyroid drugs. The receptors were gathered from a woman aged 25 to 39 with Graves disease. Each CDR3 is given with its conserved first and last residue. A clone size is listed for some rows: how often the clone was seen (once, few, many), or a class if it is expanded.

v_gene	abundance	j_gene	CDR3aa
TRBV2	many	TRBJ1-6	CASSRSNSPLHF
TRBV20-1	many	TRBJ2-7	CSASTRPSYEQYF
TRBV18	once	TRBJ2-7	CASSPVRTDYEQYF
TRBV29-1	few	TRBJ2-3	CSVAGRGTDTQYF
TRBV29-1	many	TRBJ2-7	CSVEDHNYEQYF
TRBV5-8	few	TRBJ1-1	CASSPGQGHLGQEAFF
TRBV6-2/TRBV6-3	many	TRBJ1-1	CASSYTMGQGRSSEAFF
TRBV7-6	many	TRBJ2-1	CASSLELGGQGANEQFF
TRBV6-1	-	TRBJ2-7	CASSPGTDTSYEQYF
TRBV7-9	many	TRBJ2-1	CASRRTGEVNEQFF